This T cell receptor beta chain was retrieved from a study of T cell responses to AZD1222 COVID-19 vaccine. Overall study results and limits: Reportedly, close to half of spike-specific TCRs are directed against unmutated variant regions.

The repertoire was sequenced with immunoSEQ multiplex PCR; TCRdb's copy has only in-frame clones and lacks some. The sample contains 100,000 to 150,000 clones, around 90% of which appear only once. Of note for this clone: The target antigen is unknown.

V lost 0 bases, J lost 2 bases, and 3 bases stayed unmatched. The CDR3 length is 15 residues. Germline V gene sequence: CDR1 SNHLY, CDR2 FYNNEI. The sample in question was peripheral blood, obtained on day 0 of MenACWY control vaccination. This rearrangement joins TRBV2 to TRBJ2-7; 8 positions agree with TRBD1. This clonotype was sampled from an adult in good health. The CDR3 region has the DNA TGTGCCAGCAGTGAAGCGCTGGACAGGGCCTACGAGCAGTACGTC. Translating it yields CASSEALDRAYEQYV.